Following are 10 T cell receptor beta chains from one sample sequenced in a study of OX40 agonist ivuxolimab in advanced cancers. Preparation of the library involved the immunoSEQ multiplex PCR assay. What TCRdb holds here is the immuneACCESS table cut down to in-frame rearrangements. Part of the clones is not present; checked against another copy, under half of the missing clones reflect an unresolved V gene, and the others are unexplained. Across this sample there are over 35,000 clones, with about 89% seen only once. 0.45% to 0.7% of the sample is in the top ten clones. The source was CD4+ or CD8+ T cells sorted from blood, collected in a trial of the OX40 agonist ivuxolimab. All receptors come from an adult with an advanced solid tumor such as melanoma, head and neck, liver or kidney cancer.

This chain connects TRBV6-1 to TRBJ1-4; tentatively, D is TRBD1 (5 bases). CDR3 length: 13 residues. V lost 3 bases and J 11 bases, leaving 13 bases between the germline ends. From germline, CDR1 is MNHNS and CDR2 SASEGT. CDR3 sequence: CASSDSGGIKLFF. CDR3 DNA: TGTGCCAGCAGTGATAGCGGGGGGATCAAACTGTTTTTT.

This chain's CDR3 is CASREPFGYGYTF. The CDR3 DNA follows: TGTGCCAGCAGGGAGCCGTTCGGCTATGGCTACACCTTC. The chain has TRBV28 and TRBJ1-2; D remains ambiguous. The CDR3 is made up of 13 amino acids. The germline V and J ends were trimmed by 6 bases and 4 bases, with 12 bases remaining between them. In germline, CDR1 is MDHEN, CDR2 SYDVKM.

This chain connects TRBV6-4 to TRBJ2-3; maybe TRBD1 (7 bases). The V gene's germline CDR1 is MRHNA and CDR2 SNTAGT. Deletions cut 7 bases from V and 0 bases from J, with 14 bases between. The CDR3 runs 15 residues. In DNA, the CDR3 is TGTGCCAGCAAATCGACAGGGACTAGCACAGATACGCAGTATTTT. It yields the protein CASKSTGTSTDTQYF.

This chain uses TRBV29-1 with TRBJ1-2, with 9 positions matching TRBD1. CDR3 length: 16 residues. J was trimmed by 4 bases and V by 1 base; bases with no gene match: 10. Per the germline V gene, CDR1 is SQVTM and CDR2 is ANQGSEA. The CDR3 reads CSVEAGGQGNFYGYTF. The DNA of the CDR3 is TGCAGCGTTGAAGCGGGGGGACAGGGAAATTTCTATGGCTACACCTTC.

The CDR3 region is CASSFGHGGAGNQPQHF. CDR3 bases: TGTGCCAGCAGTTTCGGCCACGGGGGCGCGGGCAATCAGCCCCAGCATTTT. The rearrangement links TRBV28 to TRBJ1-5; a possible D gene is TRBD1 (6 bases). CDR3 size: 17 residues. V was cut by 3 bases and J by 2 bases, with 17 bases left in between. Per germline, CDR1 MDHEN and CDR2 SYDVKM.

CDR3 in DNA: TGTGCCAGCTCACCACCCATGGAGACCCAGTACTTC. It is translated as CASSPPMETQYF. The chain combines TRBV18 with TRBJ2-5; D unclear. Germline V gives CDR1 KGHSH, CDR2 LQKENI. Trimming left V 0 bases short and J 5 bases short, with 4 bases between. The length of the CDR3 is 12 residues. Full variable domain (missing parts from reference TRBV18 and TRBJ2-5): NAGVMQNPRHLVRRRGQEARLRCSPMKGHSHVYWYRQLPEEGLKFMVYLQKENIIDESGMPKERFSAEFPKEGPSILRIQQVVRGDSAAYFCASSPPMETQYFGPGTRLLVL.

The V and J genes are TRBV7-2 and TRBJ1-2; D ambiguous. From germline, CDR1 is SGHTA and CDR2 FQGNSA. CDR3 length equals 14 residues. V was pared by 4 bases and J by 5 bases, with 14 bases between. CDR3: CASSSGSLFYGYTF. In DNA, the CDR3 is TGTGCCAGCAGCTCCGGGTCACTTTTTTATGGCTACACCTTC. Full variable domain (remainder filled in from reference TRBV7-2 and TRBJ1-2): GAGVSQSPSNKVTEKGKDVELRCDPISGHTALYWYRQSLGQGLEFLIYFQGNSAPDKSGLPSDRFSAERTGGSVSTLTIQRTQQEDSAVYLCASSSGSLFYGYTFGSGTRLTVV.

The chain recombines TRBV6-6 with TRBJ2-6; the D gene is possibly TRBD1 (5 bases). The V gene lost 6 bases and the J gene lost 4 bases, with 10 bases spanning the gap. The CDR3 has 14 amino acids. Per the germline V gene, CDR1 is MNHNY and CDR2 is SVGAGI (reference sequence). This CDR3 is CASSKTAGANVLTF. CDR3 DNA: TGTGCCAGCAGCAAGACAGCCGGGGCCAACGTCCTGACTTTC.

The chain joins TRBV2 to TRBJ2-5; D is unclear. There are 15 residues in the CDR3. V lost 8 bases and J 4 bases, leaving 20 bases between the germline ends. Germline CDR1 SNHLY, CDR2 FYNNEI. CDR3 sequence (DNA): TGTGCCAGCCTCTCATCGGTCTACCTCGGAGAGACCCAGTACTTC. It is translated as CASLSSVYLGETQYF.

V and J are TRBV5-4 and TRBJ1-2; weak D call: TRBD1 (5 bases). V shed 3 bases and J shed 0 bases, with 21 bases lying between them. Germline V gives CDR1 SGHNT, CDR2 YYREEE (reference sequence). The CDR3 runs 18 residues. CDR3 DNA sequence: TGTGCCAGCAGCTCCGCCTGGGGCAGAATCCGAGCTAACTATGGCTACACCTTC. This sequence encodes CASSSAWGRIRANYGYTF.